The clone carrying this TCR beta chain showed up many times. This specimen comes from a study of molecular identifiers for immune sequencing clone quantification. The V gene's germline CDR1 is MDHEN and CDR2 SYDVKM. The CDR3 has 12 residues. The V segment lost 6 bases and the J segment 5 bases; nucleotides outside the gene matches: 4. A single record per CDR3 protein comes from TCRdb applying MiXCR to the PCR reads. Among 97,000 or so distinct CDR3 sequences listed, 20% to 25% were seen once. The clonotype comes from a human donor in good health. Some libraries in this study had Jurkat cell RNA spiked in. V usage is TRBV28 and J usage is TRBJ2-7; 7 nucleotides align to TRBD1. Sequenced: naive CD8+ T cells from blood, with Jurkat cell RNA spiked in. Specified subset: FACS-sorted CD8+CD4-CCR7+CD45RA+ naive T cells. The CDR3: CASSLGTDEQYF. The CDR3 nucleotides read TGTGCCAGCAGCCTCGGGACAGACGAGCAGTACTTC.